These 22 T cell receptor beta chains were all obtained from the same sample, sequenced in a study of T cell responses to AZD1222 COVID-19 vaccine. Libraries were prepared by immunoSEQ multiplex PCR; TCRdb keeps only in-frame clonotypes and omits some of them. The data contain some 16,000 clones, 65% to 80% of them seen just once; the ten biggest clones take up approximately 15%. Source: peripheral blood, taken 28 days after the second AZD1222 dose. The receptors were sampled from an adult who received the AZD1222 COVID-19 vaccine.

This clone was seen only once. Here the CDR3 reads CASSPLGLALQVTQYF. CDR3 bases: TGTGCCAGCAGTCCTTTGGGGCTAGCGCTCCAGGTGACCCAGTACTTC. The chain carries TRBV11-2 and TRBJ2-5, with TRBD2 as a possible D gene (6 bases). CDR1 is SGHAT, CDR2 FQNNGV, per germline. V was clipped by 6 bases and J by 7 bases, with 24 bases between them. The CDR3 runs to 16 residues.

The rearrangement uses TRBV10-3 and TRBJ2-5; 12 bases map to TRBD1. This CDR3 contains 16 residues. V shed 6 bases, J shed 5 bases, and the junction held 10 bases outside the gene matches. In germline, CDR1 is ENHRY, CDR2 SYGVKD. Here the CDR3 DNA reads TGTGCCATCAGAGACCCAGGGACAGGGGGCGAGGAGACCCAGTACTTC. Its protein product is CAIRDPGTGGEETQYF.

The CDR3 reads CASSQNRGLGELFF. DNA of the CDR3: TGCGCCAGCAGCCAAAACAGGGGGCTCGGGGAGCTGTTTTTT. The V gene is TRBV4-3, the J gene TRBJ2-2, with TRBD1 matching over 9 bases. Germline CDR1 LGHNA, CDR2 YSLEER. This CDR3 is 14 amino acids long. V lost 2 bases, J lost 7 bases, and 2 bases stayed unmatched.

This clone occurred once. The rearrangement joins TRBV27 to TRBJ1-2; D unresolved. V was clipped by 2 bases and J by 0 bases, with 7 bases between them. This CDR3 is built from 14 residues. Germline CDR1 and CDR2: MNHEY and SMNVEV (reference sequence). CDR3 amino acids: CASSLGLANYGYTF. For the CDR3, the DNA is TGTGCCAGCAGTTTAGGTTTAGCTAACTATGGCTACACCTTC.

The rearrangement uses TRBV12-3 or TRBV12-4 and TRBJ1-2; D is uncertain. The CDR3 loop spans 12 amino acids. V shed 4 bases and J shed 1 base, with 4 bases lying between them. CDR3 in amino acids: CASSSVNYGYTF. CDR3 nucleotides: TGTGCCAGCAGTTCTGTTAACTATGGCTACACCTTC.

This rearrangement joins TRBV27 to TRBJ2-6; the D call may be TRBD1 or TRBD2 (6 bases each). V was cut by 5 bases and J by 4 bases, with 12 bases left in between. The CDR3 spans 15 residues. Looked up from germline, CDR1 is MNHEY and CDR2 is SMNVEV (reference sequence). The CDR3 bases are TGTGCCAGCAGTAGGTGGGGGGCCGGGGCCAACGTCCTGACTTTC. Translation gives CASSRWGAGANVLTF.

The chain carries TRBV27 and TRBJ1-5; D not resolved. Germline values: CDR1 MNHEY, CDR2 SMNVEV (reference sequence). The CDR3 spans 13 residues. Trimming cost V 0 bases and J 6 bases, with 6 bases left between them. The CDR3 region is CASSLSWGQPQHF. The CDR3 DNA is TGTGCCAGCAGTTTATCGTGGGGTCAGCCCCAGCATTTT.

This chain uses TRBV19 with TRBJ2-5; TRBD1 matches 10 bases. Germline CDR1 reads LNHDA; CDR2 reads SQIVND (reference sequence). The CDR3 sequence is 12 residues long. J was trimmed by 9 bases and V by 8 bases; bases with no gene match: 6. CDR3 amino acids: CASGTGVRAQYF. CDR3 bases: TGTGCCAGTGGGACAGGGGTCAGGGCCCAGTACTTC.

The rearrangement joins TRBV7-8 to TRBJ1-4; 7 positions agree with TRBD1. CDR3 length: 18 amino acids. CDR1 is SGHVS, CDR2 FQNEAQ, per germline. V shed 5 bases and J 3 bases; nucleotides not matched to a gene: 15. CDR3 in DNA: TGTGCCAGCAGCCCCGACAGGGCCCAAGTCCAGGCTAATGAAAAACTGTTTTTT. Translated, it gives CASSPDRAQVQANEKLFF. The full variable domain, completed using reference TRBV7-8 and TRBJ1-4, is GAGVSQSPRYKVAKRGQDVALRCDPISGHVSLFWYQQALGQGPEFLTYFQNEAQLDKSGLPSDRFFAERPEGSVSTLKIQRTQQEDSAVYLCASSPDRAQVQANEKLFFGSGTQLSVL.

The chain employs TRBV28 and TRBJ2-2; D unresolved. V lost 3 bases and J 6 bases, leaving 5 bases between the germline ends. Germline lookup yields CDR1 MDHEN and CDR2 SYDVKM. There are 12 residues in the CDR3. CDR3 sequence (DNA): TGTGCCAGCAGTTTTGGCGCCGGGGAGCTGTTTTTT. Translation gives CASSFGAGELFF.

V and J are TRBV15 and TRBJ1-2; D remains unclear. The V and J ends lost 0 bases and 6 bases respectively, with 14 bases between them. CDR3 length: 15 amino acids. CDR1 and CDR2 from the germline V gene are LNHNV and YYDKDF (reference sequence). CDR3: CATSRDPSGPDGYTF. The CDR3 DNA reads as TGTGCCACCAGCAGAGACCCGAGTGGCCCGGATGGCTACACCTTC.

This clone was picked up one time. The CDR3 reads CASTGENTDTQYF. The CDR3 coding sequence is TGTGCCAGCACGGGGGAGAACACAGATACGCAGTATTTT. The V and J genes are TRBV11-3 and TRBJ2-3; D is perhaps TRBD2 (6 bases). In germline, CDR1 is SGHNT, CDR2 YENEEA. This CDR3 is 13 amino acids long. The ends were cut back, 7 bases at V and 2 bases at J, with 10 bases in the middle.

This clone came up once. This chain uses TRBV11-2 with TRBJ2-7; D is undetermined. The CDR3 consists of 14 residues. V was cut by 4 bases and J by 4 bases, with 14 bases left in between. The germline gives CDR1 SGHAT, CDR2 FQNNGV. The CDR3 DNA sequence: TGTGCCAGCAGCTCCTTGGCCCGGCCTTACGAGCAGTACTTC. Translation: CASSSLARPYEQYF.

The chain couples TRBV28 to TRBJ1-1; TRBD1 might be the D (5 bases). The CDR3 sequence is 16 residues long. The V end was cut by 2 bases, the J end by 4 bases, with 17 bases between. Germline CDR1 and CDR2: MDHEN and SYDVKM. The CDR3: CASSLPLEGDGTEAFF. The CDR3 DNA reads TGTGCCAGCAGTTTACCCCTTGAAGGGGACGGCACTGAAGCTTTCTTT.

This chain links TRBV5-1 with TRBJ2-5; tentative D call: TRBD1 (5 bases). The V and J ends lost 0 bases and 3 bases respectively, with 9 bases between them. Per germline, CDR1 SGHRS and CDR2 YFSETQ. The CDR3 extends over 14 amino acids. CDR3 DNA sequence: TGCGCCAGCAGCTTGGCTTCAGGGAAAGAGACCCAGTACTTC. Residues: CASSLASGKETQYF.

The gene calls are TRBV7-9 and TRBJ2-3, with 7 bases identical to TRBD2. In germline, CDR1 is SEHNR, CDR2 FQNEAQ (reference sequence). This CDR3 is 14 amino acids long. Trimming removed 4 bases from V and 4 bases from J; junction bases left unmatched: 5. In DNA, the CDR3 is TGTGCCAGCAGCTCCGGACTAGTGGCAGATACGCAGTATTTT. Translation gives CASSSGLVADTQYF. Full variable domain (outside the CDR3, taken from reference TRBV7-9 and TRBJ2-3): DTGVSQNPRHKITKRGQNVTFRCDPISEHNRLYWYRQTLGQGPEFLTYFQNEAQLEKSRLLSDRFSAERPKGSFSTLEIQRTEQGDSAMYLCASSSGLVADTQYFGPGTRLTVL.

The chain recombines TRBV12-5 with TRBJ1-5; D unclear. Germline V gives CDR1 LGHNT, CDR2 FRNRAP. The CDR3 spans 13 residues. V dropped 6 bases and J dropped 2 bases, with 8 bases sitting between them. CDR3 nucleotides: TGTGCTAGTGGATTTATAGGCAATCAGCCCCAGCATTTT. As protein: CASGFIGNQPQHF.

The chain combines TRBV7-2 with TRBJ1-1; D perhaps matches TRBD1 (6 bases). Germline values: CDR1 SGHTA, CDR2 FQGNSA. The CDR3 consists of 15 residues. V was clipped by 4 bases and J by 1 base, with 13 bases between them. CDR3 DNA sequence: TGTGCCAGCAGCTCCCGGGGAGGGGGGAACACTGAAGCTTTCTTT. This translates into CASSSRGGGNTEAFF.

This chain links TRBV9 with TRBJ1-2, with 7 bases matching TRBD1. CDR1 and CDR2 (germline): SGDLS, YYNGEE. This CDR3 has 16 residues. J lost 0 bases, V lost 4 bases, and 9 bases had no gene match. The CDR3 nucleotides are TGTGCCAGCAGCCACAGGGGATCGGTAGCTAACTATGGCTACACCTTC. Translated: CASSHRGSVANYGYTF. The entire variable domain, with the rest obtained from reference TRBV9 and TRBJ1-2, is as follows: DSGVTQTPKHLITATGQRVTLRCSPRSGDLSVYWYQQSLDQGLQFLIQYYNGEERAKGNILERFSAQQFPDLHSELNLSSLELGDSALYFCASSHRGSVANYGYTFGSGTRLTVV.

Here the CDR3 DNA reads TGTGCCAGCAGCTTAGGGGGCTCAGATACGCAGTATTTT. Protein sequence: CASSLGGSDTQYF. The V and J genes are TRBV7-9 and TRBJ2-3; D is possibly TRBD1 (5 bases). CDR1 is SEHNR, CDR2 FQNEAQ, per germline (reference sequence). The CDR3 sequence is 13 residues long. V lost 1 base and J lost 4, with 6 bases in between. Together with reference TRBV7-9 and TRBJ2-3, the CDR3 gives the full variable domain: DTGVSQNPRHKITKRGQNVTFRCDPISEHNRLYWYRQTLGQGPEFLTYFQNEAQLEKSRLLSDRFSAERPKGSFSTLEIQRTEQGDSAMYLCASSLGGSDTQYFGPGTRLTVL.

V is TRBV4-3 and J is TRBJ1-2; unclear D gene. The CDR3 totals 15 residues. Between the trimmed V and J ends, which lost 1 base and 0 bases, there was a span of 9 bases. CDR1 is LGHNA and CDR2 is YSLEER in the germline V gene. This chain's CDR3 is CASSQGWSSNYGYTF. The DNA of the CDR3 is TGCGCCAGCAGCCAAGGATGGTCTTCTAACTATGGCTACACCTTC.

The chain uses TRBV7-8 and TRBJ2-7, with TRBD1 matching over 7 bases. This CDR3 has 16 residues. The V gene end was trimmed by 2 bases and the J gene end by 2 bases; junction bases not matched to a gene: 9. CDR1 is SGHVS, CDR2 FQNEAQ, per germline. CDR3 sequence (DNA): TGTGCCAGCAGCTTAACTATGGGACAGACTGCCTACGAGCAGTACTTC. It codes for CASSLTMGQTAYEQYF.